This T cell receptor (beta chain) appears in the sequencing data of a study of vaccination and CD4 T cells after COVID-19. This clonotype was counted a few times. Its antigen remains unknown. Whole-study findings and limits: The median proportion of reactive clones detected only post-vaccination in convalescent patients was over 65%.

Treatment: approximately nine-day PBMC culture with coronavirus spike peptide pools or control peptides (ViraFEST assay). CD4+ T-cell collection from the unexposed donor predated the COVID-19 pandemic (2011-2018). PBMC cultures, at 1.5 million to 2.5 million cells per well, received 8.5 to 10 IU/ml IL-2 and about 10 ug/ml peptide pools. Half the medium was exchanged for fresh IL-2 medium on days 3 and 7. Researchers challenged CD4+ T cells from unexposed donors with SARS-CoV-2 S/N and four cold-coronavirus spikes, cells permitting. The Oncomine TCR Beta short-read assay was what sequenced the DNA obtained from cultured CD4+ T cells. The source of extracted genomic DNA was cultured CD4+ T cells. TCRdb re-called the PCR reads with MiXCR, one entry per CDR3 protein. The sample includes roughly 9,000 distinct CDR3 sequences, about 32% of them seen just once. Trimming took off 3 bases at V and 1 base at J, with 16 bases between the two ends. This CDR3 region has 16 residues. Germline V gene lookup returns CDR1 ENHRY and CDR2 SYGVKD.

The sequenced sample consisted of CD4+ T cells from blood, cultured in vitro. V gene TRBV10-3 combines with J gene TRBJ2-7, with D perhaps being TRBD1 or TRBD2 (5 bases each). The clonotype comes from a human donor in good health. CDR3 bases: TGTGCCATCAGTGATTATGGGACCGTTATTTCCTACGAGCAGTACTTC. Protein: CAISDYGTVISYEQYF.